The entry below describes one TCR beta chain. The V end was cut by 4 bases, the J end by 2 bases, with 11 bases between. The CDR3 totals 13 residues. Per germline, CDR1 SQVTM and CDR2 ANQGSEA. This specimen belongs to a study of cytomegalovirus exposure and HLA in healthy donors. PCR was performed using 60 Vbeta and 13 Jbeta primers. Produced via immunoSEQ multiplex PCR; TCRdb's table is partial and in-frame only. The table shows around 53,000 clones, with just under 85% occurring only once. Material: PBMCs. The sequence derives from a man aged 50 to 60 in good health and CMV-seronegative. The chain combines TRBV29-1 with TRBJ2-5; D is perhaps TRBD1 (6 bases). CDR3 DNA sequence: TGCAGCGTTGCGAAAGGGACACAAGAGACCCAGTACTTC. Translating it yields CSVAKGTQETQYF.